Listed here are 29 T cell receptor beta chains from one sample, sequenced in a study of blood T cell repertoires in COVID-19. Sequencing used immunoSEQ multiplex PCR; TCRdb keeps in-frame clones, though not all of them. Altogether around 98,000 clones are present, around 75% being singletons, with the ten largest covering roughly 24%. Input material: peripheral blood. Receptor source: a man between 70 and 80 years old with acute or convalescent COVID-19.

This chain connects TRBV9 to TRBJ1-1, with D unclear. The germline V and J ends were trimmed by 5 bases and 3 bases, with 8 bases remaining between them. This CDR3 region has 12 residues. Germline CDR1 SGDLS, CDR2 YYNGEE. CDR3: CASSRRDTEAFF. The CDR3 nucleotides are TGTGCCAGCAGTAGACGGGACACTGAAGCTTTCTTT.

The rearrangement links TRBV19 to TRBJ1-2, with 9 positions matching TRBD1. Germline V CDR1 and CDR2: LNHDA, SQIVND (reference sequence). The trim removed 4 bases at V and 5 bases at J, leaving 2 bases unmatched. The CDR3 extends over 13 amino acids. The DNA of the CDR3 is TGTGCCAGTAGTACCGGGACAGGGTATGGCTACACCTTC. Translated: CASSTGTGYGYTF.

This clone was found once. The chain joins TRBV5-1 to TRBJ2-3; 8 bases align to TRBD2. The ends lost 4 bases at V and 6 bases at J; junction bases unmatched: 13. Germline CDR1 reads SGHRS; CDR2 reads YFSETQ. CDR3 length: 16 residues. Here the CDR3 reads CASSPSPAGDADTQYF. For the CDR3, the DNA is TGCGCCAGCAGCCCCTCCCCAGCGGGAGATGCGGATACGCAGTATTTT.

In nucleotides, the CDR3 is TGTGCCAGCAGTGAATGGTACAGGTCGAAATCTGGGGCCAACGTCCTGACTTTC. This sequence encodes CASSEWYRSKSGANVLTF. The chain is built from TRBV6-1 and TRBJ2-6; D perhaps matches TRBD1 (5 bases). Germline values: CDR1 MNHNS, CDR2 SASEGT. This CDR3 spans 18 amino acids. Trimming removed 2 bases from V and 1 base from J, with 15 bases in between.

The chain carries TRBV5-4 and TRBJ2-1; D remains ambiguous. Germline loops: CDR1 SGHNT, CDR2 YYREEE (reference sequence). This CDR3 has 15 amino acids. The ends were cut back, 0 bases at V and 1 base at J, with 8 bases in the middle. The CDR3 region is CASSLAGFSYNEQFF. Here the CDR3 DNA reads TGTGCCAGCAGCTTGGCAGGCTTTTCCTACAATGAGCAGTTCTTC. The variable domain in full, with the rest retrieved from reference TRBV5-4 and TRBJ2-1, is ETGVTQSPTHLIKTRGQQVTLRCSSQSGHNTVSWYQQALGQGPQFIFQYYREEENGRGNFPPRFSGLQFPNYSSELNVNALELDDSALYLCASSLAGFSYNEQFFGPGTRLTVL.

The chain employs TRBV23-1 and TRBJ2-1, with 14 bases lining up with TRBD2. TRBV23-1 has ORF status, its function being uncertain. V gave up 7 bases and J gave up 4 bases; unmatched junction bases: 18. The CDR3 is made up of 20 amino acids. The CDR3 DNA sequence: TGCGCCAGCATAGAAGGGTCCTTGAGACTAGCGGGAGGGTTATACAATGAGCAGTTCTTC. This codes for CASIEGSLRLAGGLYNEQFF.

This clone was seen more than once but under ten times. The V and J genes are TRBV15 and TRBJ1-6; D unresolved. Germline values: CDR1 LNHNV, CDR2 YYDKDF (reference sequence). V lost 0 bases to trimming and J lost 4 bases, with 16 bases between them. The CDR3 loop spans 18 amino acids. CDR3 in amino acids: CATSRDKGGRPYNSPLHF. CDR3 coding DNA: TGTGCCACCAGCAGAGATAAGGGAGGACGACCTTATAATTCACCCCTCCACTTT.

This clone was counted only a few times. This rearrangement joins TRBV5-1 to TRBJ2-6; D unresolved. With 0 bases removed from V and 4 bases from J, the gap between germline ends came to 8 bases. CDR1 and CDR2 from the germline V gene are SGHRS and YFSETQ. The CDR3 sequence is 15 residues long. Here the CDR3 reads CASSLALAGANVLTF. Here the CDR3 DNA reads TGCGCCAGCAGCTTGGCACTCGCCGGGGCCAACGTCCTGACTTTC.

This clone has a single count. The chain links TRBV19 to TRBJ1-6, with 9 bases aligning to TRBD1. V was clipped by 9 bases and J by 10 bases; unmatched bases: 7. Germline V gene sequence: CDR1 LNHDA, CDR2 SQIVND (reference sequence). This CDR3 contains 13 residues. CDR3 residues: CASTDRGGSPLHF. As DNA, the CDR3 is TGTGCCAGCACGGACAGGGGAGGCTCACCCCTCCACTTT. Variable domain in full (rest from reference TRBV19 and TRBJ1-6): DGGITQSPKYLFRKEGQNVTLSCEQNLNHDAMYWYRQDPGQGLRLIYYSQIVNDFQKGDIAEGYSVSREKKESFPLTVTSAQKNPTAFYLCASTDRGGSPLHFGNGTRLTVT.

V gene TRBV4-1 combines with J gene TRBJ1-3; D perhaps matches TRBD1 (5 bases). The CDR3 has 16 amino acids. V lost 0 bases and J 4 bases, leaving 13 bases between the germline ends. Germline V gives CDR1 MGHRA, CDR2 YSYEKL. CDR3 bases: TGCGCCAGCAGCCAAGAAAGGGCAGGGCGAGGAAACACCATATATTTT. Translation: CASSQERAGRGNTIYF.

V and J are TRBV7-2 and TRBJ2-5; 8 bases agree with TRBD2. V lost 2 bases to trimming and J lost 3 bases; unmatched junction nucleotides: 8. Germline V CDR1 and CDR2: SGHTA, FQGNSA. CDR3 size: 16 residues. The CDR3 spells CASSLRPGRGEETQYF. CDR3 DNA: TGTGCCAGCAGCTTAAGACCGGGGCGGGGGGAAGAGACCCAGTACTTC.

The chain employs TRBV27 and TRBJ2-1; D may be TRBD2 (6 bases). CDR3 length equals 15 residues. V shed 4 bases and J shed 4 bases, with 14 bases lying between them. CDR1 MNHEY and CDR2 SMNVEV come from the germline V gene (reference sequence). CDR3 nucleotides: TGTGCCAGCAGTTCACCGACGGGGACTTACAATGAGCAGTTCTTC. It is translated as CASSSPTGTYNEQFF.

There are a few counts of this clone. This chain connects TRBV21-1 to TRBJ1-5; the table gives TRBD1 as D, unverified against the DNA. TRBV21-1 is recorded as a pseudogene. The CDR3 covers 16 residues. CDR3: CASSKPLDRVKQPQHF. The CDR3 DNA follows: TGTGCCAGCAGCAAACCCCTGGACAGGGTAAAACAGCCCCAGCATTTT.

The chain links TRBV18 to TRBJ1-1, with TRBD1 matching over 7 bases. CDR3 length equals 17 residues. J gave up 5 bases and V 0 bases, and 12 bases lay outside the gene matches. The germline gives CDR1 KGHSH, CDR2 LQKENI. CDR3 in DNA: TGTGCCAGCTCACCACCGGGCCAGGGGGTGGTCGGGACTGAAGCTTTCTTT. Translation: CASSPPGQGVVGTEAFF. The full variable domain, its missing parts supplied by reference TRBV18 and TRBJ1-1, is NAGVMQNPRHLVRRRGQEARLRCSPMKGHSHVYWYRQLPEEGLKFMVYLQKENIIDESGMPKERFSAEFPKEGPSILRIQQVVRGDSAAYFCASSPPGQGVVGTEAFFGQGTRLTVV.

This clone was seen more than once but under ten times. The V gene is TRBV5-3, the J gene TRBJ1-5, with 8 bases lining up with TRBD1. Being an ORF, TRBV5-3 has a function that is uncertain. This CDR3 comprises 15 residues. With V trimmed by 5 bases and J by 4 bases, 8 bases remained unmatched. The CDR3 bases are TGTGCCAGAAGACCGCAGGGGGCTGGGAATCAGCCCCAGCATTTT. Its protein product is CARRPQGAGNQPQHF.

This clone came up a few times. CDR3 in DNA: TGTGCCAGCAGCGAACGACTAGCGGGAGTACTCGAGCAGTACTTC. It is translated as CASSERLAGVLEQYF. The chain joins TRBV21-1 to TRBJ2-7; the DNA was not compared with TRBD2, the D call given in the table. TRBV21-1 is deemed a pseudogene. The CDR3 contains 15 residues.

For the CDR3, the DNA is TGTGCCAGCAGCCCCGGGACTAGCGGGGTCTCCTACAATGAGCAGTTCTTC. Amino acid sequence: CASSPGTSGVSYNEQFF. The rearrangement uses TRBV3-1 (or the pseudogene TRBV3-2) and TRBJ2-1; 13 positions match TRBD2. There are 17 residues in the CDR3. J lost 0 bases, V lost 4 bases, and 3 bases had no gene match. CDR1 and CDR2 (germline): LGHDT, YNNKEL (reference sequence).

The rearrangement uses TRBV5-1 and TRBJ2-7; 7 positions match TRBD2. CDR3 length: 15 residues. CDR1 SGHRS and CDR2 YFSETQ come from the germline V gene. V was clipped by 3 bases and J by 0 bases; unmatched bases: 6. CDR3 in amino acids: CASSYTSASSYEQYF. DNA of the CDR3: TGCGCCAGCAGCTACACTAGCGCCAGCTCCTACGAGCAGTACTTC.

The V call is TRBV5-5, the J call TRBJ1-1; 7 positions match TRBD1. After removal of 4 bases from V and 9 bases from J, the junction contained 9 bases not matched to a gene. The CDR3 runs to 13 residues. Germline-derived CDR1 and CDR2 are SGHKS and YYEKEE (reference sequence). As DNA, the CDR3 is TGTGCCAGCAGCGTCAGACAGGGACTGAAAGCTTTCTTT. It codes for CASSVRQGLKAFF.

The V call is TRBV3-1 (or the pseudogene TRBV3-2), the J call TRBJ2-6; D gene unclear. Germline V CDR1 and CDR2: LGHDT, YNNKEL (reference sequence). The CDR3 spans 15 residues. Trimming took 4 bases from V and 1 from J, leaving 8 bases between them. CDR3 amino acids: CASSPLLSGANVLTF. As DNA, the CDR3 is TGTGCCAGCAGCCCCCTATTATCTGGGGCCAACGTCCTGACTTTC.

V and J are TRBV4-1 and TRBJ2-1; TRBD2 matches 15 bases. CDR1 is MGHRA, CDR2 YSYEKL, per germline. CDR3 size: 16 residues. With V trimmed by 2 bases and J by 8 bases, 4 bases remained unmatched. Here the CDR3 reads CASSQRGLAGGDEQFF. DNA for the CDR3: TGCGCCAGCAGCCAAAGGGGACTAGCGGGGGGAGATGAGCAGTTCTTC.

The CDR3 DNA sequence: TGTGCCAGCAGCAAGTACGGGACAGACACAGATACGCAGTATTTT. Its protein product is CASSKYGTDTDTQYF. The genes are TRBV3-1 (or the pseudogene TRBV3-2) and TRBJ2-3; TRBD1 matches 7 bases. Looked up from germline, CDR1 is LGHDT and CDR2 is YNNKEL (reference sequence). V trimming: 5 bases; J trimming: 2 bases; junction bases outside the gene matches: 7. The CDR3 has 15 residues.

This rearrangement joins TRBV5-1 to TRBJ1-5; D is unclear. This CDR3 contains 15 residues. Per the germline V gene, CDR1 is SGHRS and CDR2 is YFSETQ. V gave up 0 bases and J gave up 2 bases, with 9 bases separating them. CDR3 coding DNA: TGCGCCAGCAGCTTGGTTTCCGGGGGCAATCAGCCCCAGCATTTT. This gives the protein CASSLVSGGNQPQHF. Based on the CDR3 plus reference TRBV5-1 and TRBJ1-5, the full variable domain is KAGVTQTPRYLIKTRGQQVTLSCSPISGHRSVSWYQQTPGQGLQFLFEYFSETQRNKGNFPGRFSGRQFSNSRSEMNVSTLELGDSALYLCASSLVSGGNQPQHFGDGTRLSIL.

This clone was found once. The chain uses TRBV6-1 and TRBJ2-2; no definite D call. Trimming took off 5 bases at V and 4 bases at J, with 11 bases between the two ends. Germline V CDR1 and CDR2: MNHNS, SASEGT. CDR3 length: 14 residues. CDR3 loop: CASSRVFGTGELFF. The CDR3 coding sequence is TGTGCCAGCAGTCGGGTCTTCGGCACCGGGGAGCTGTTTTTT.

The chain couples TRBV27 to TRBJ2-7; 7 bases fit TRBD1. The CDR3 has 17 residues. Trimming cost V 3 bases and J 2 bases; bases outside gene matches: 13. In germline, CDR1 is MNHEY, CDR2 SMNVEV (reference sequence). The CDR3 DNA follows: TGTGCCAGCAGTTTCCGACCACCGGGACAGCAGCCCTACGAGCAGTACTTC. Its protein is CASSFRPPGQQPYEQYF.

This chain uses TRBV6-5 with TRBJ1-4, with 9 positions matching TRBD1. The length of the CDR3 is 12 residues. Losses at the gene ends were 8 bases for V and 6 bases for J; bases not matched to a gene: 1. The germline CDR1 and CDR2 sequences are MNHEY and SVGAGI. CDR3 bases: TGTGCCAGCGACAGGGGGTATGAAAAACTGTTTTTT. Amino acids: CASDRGYEKLFF.

J is TRBJ2-1 and V is TRBV5-1, with D maybe TRBD2 (5 bases). Germline CDR1 and CDR2: SGHRS and YFSETQ. Trimming cost V 4 bases and J 8 bases, with 25 bases left between them. The CDR3 extends over 17 amino acids. CDR3 amino acids: CASSAAGISLGGYEQFF. DNA of the CDR3: TGCGCCAGCAGCGCAGCCGGGATTTCCCTAGGAGGATATGAGCAGTTCTTC. Full variable domain (outside the CDR3, taken from reference TRBV5-1 and TRBJ2-1): KAGVTQTPRYLIKTRGQQVTLSCSPISGHRSVSWYQQTPGQGLQFLFEYFSETQRNKGNFPGRFSGRQFSNSRSEMNVSTLELGDSALYLCASSAAGISLGGYEQFFGPGTRLTVL.

The chain is built from TRBV7-2 and TRBJ2-1, with D possibly matching TRBD2 (5 bases). The CDR3 extends over 15 amino acids. Per germline, CDR1 SGHTA and CDR2 FQGNSA. Deletions cut 7 bases from V and 0 bases from J, with 13 bases between. The CDR3 region has the DNA TGTGCCAGCACCTTTAGCGTCAGCTCCTACAATGAGCAGTTCTTC. This sequence encodes CASTFSVSSYNEQFF.

The J gene is TRBJ2-7, the V gene TRBV6-5; TRBD2 is a possible D gene (6 bases). The CDR3 contains 14 residues. Germline lookup yields CDR1 MNHEY and CDR2 SVGAGI. The V gene lost 4 bases and the J gene lost 2 bases, with 12 bases spanning the gap. CDR3 nucleotide sequence: TGTGCCAGCAGTTTTTCGCGGGGAGCCTACGAGCAGTACTTC. It is translated as CASSFSRGAYEQYF.